This TCR beta chain was observed in a study of blood T cell repertoires in COVID-19. At the level of the study: The cDNA or gDNA used as material had been derived from T cells, B-cell-depleted T cells, or PBMCs.

Per the authors' pipeline: Counts of nucleated cells, estimated from reference gene primer amplification, were obtained. The data were produced by immunoSEQ multiplex PCR, yet TCRdb's version contains in-frame clones alone and is incomplete. The V and J calls and clone size come from that table; D and trimming were worked out from the DNA. The table lists around 92,000 clones, 89% of them singletons. The material sequenced was peripheral blood. The receptor was isolated from a woman of 80 years or more with active COVID-19.

The CDR3 sequence: CASSHRRSSGNTIYF. In DNA form, the CDR3 reads TGTGCCAGCAGCCACAGGAGATCCTCTGGAAACACCATATATTTT. The chain has TRBV28 and TRBJ1-3; D may be TRBD1 (5 bases). Germline CDR1 reads MDHEN; CDR2 reads SYDVKM. This CDR3 is built from 15 residues. V lost 6 bases to trimming and J lost 0 bases, with 12 bases between them.